The 30 T cell receptor beta chains below come from one sample, sequenced in a study of human T cells and chemical hapten exposure. TCRdb passed the RACE reads through MiXCR, listing each CDR3 protein once. The table has 190,000 or so distinct CDR3 sequences, approximately 29% seen once. Time point denoted: pre-sensitization, week 0. Indicated treatment: therapeutic diphenylcyclopropenone sensitization with weekly scalp DPC. The sequencing used whole blood, collected in connection with sensitization to the hapten diphenylcyclopropenone (DPC). These receptors were taken from a woman aged 30 to 39 with alopecia areata. Some clones in this sample may be carry-over from other donors' samples.

This clonotype was counted between two and nine times. The rearrangement uses TRBV28 and TRBJ2-7, with D perhaps TRBD1 or TRBD2 (5 bases each). V was pared by 6 bases and J by 4 bases, with 13 bases between. Germline V gene sequence: CDR1 MDHEN, CDR2 SYDVKM. The CDR3 runs to 13 residues. This CDR3 reads CASRGPNSYEQYF. CDR3 nucleotides: TGTGCCAGCAGGGGACCCAATTCTTACGAGCAGTACTTC.

This clonotype has a handful of counts. V usage is TRBV28 and J usage is TRBJ1-5; D might be TRBD1 (6 bases). Germline CDR1 MDHEN, CDR2 SYDVKM. This CDR3 comprises 15 residues. V was pared by 3 bases and J by 6 bases, with 15 bases between. DNA of the CDR3: TGTGCCAGCAGTTTTCGGGGGGCGTTCGGTCAGCCCCAGCATTTT. Amino acids: CASSFRGAFGQPQHF.

The rearrangement joins TRBV20-1 to TRBJ1-5; D is possibly TRBD1 (6 bases). The CDR3 length is 15 residues. Germline V lookup: CDR1 DFQATT, CDR2 SNEGSKA (reference sequence). Trimming removed 0 bases at V and 4 bases at J, with 13 bases between. CDR3 region: CSARDPQGGNQPQHF. The CDR3, as DNA: TGCAGTGCTAGAGATCCACAGGGCGGGAATCAGCCCCAGCATTTT.

This clonotype was observed a handful of times. V is TRBV6-1 and J is TRBJ2-5; 7 nucleotides align to TRBD2. The V gene's germline CDR1 is MNHNS and CDR2 SASEGT. The ends lost 0 bases at V and 5 bases at J; junction bases unmatched: 6. This CDR3 has 15 residues. Written as DNA, the CDR3 is TGTGCCAGCAGTGAAGCAGCGGGGACGCAGGAGACCCAGTACTTC. This translates into CASSEAAGTQETQYF.

The chain has TRBV28 and TRBJ2-1, with D maybe TRBD1 (5 bases). The germline V and J ends were trimmed by 6 bases and 0 bases, with 15 bases remaining between them. Germline lookup yields CDR1 MDHEN and CDR2 SYDVKM. The CDR3 has 16 residues. The CDR3 nucleotides are TGTGCCAGCAGCCGCTACAGGCTAAGCTCCTACAATGAGCAGTTCTTC. Its protein is CASSRYRLSSYNEQFF.

The chain has TRBV7-9 and TRBJ1-2, with a tentative D call TRBD1 (5 bases). The CDR3 consists of 13 residues. Germline CDR1 and CDR2: SEHNR and FQNEAQ (reference sequence). V was shortened by 3 bases and J by 5 bases, with 10 bases between the two germline ends. CDR3 sequence (DNA): TGTGCCAGCAGCTTGAGGGGCGGATATGGCTACACCTTC. This gives the protein CASSLRGGYGYTF.

The rearrangement uses TRBV3-1 and TRBJ1-1, with D perhaps matching TRBD1 (6 bases). Trimming pared 3 bases from V and 6 bases from J, leaving 11 bases between. This CDR3 spans 13 amino acids. CDR1 is LGHDT, CDR2 YNNKEL, per germline (reference sequence). CDR3 amino acids: CASSQNRESEAFF. The CDR3 nucleotides read TGTGCCAGCAGCCAGAACAGGGAATCTGAAGCTTTCTTT.

This clonotype has just a few counts. The chain employs TRBV4-3 and TRBJ1-3; D is possibly TRBD1 (5 bases). This CDR3 contains 15 residues. V gave up 1 base and J gave up 4 bases, with 11 bases separating them. Germline V gene lookup returns CDR1 LGHNA and CDR2 YSLEER. The chain's CDR3 is CASSQAWGGGNTIYF. The CDR3 nucleotides are TGCGCCAGCAGCCAAGCCTGGGGCGGCGGAAACACCATATATTTT.

This clonotype turned up a few times. The rearrangement uses TRBV7-9 and TRBJ1-5, with a tentative D call TRBD1 (5 bases). The CDR3 contains 13 residues. V lost 4 bases to trimming and J lost 5 bases, with 9 bases between them. CDR1 and CDR2 from the germline V gene are SEHNR and FQNEAQ (reference sequence). The CDR3 reads CASSWGSYQPQHF. CDR3 nucleotides: TGTGCCAGCAGCTGGGGCAGTTATCAGCCCCAGCATTTT.

This clonotype was detected ten times or more. This chain joins TRBV28 and TRBJ2-7; the match to TRBD2 covers 7 bases. The CDR3 totals 13 residues. Germline CDR1 reads MDHEN; CDR2 reads SYDVKM. Losses at the gene ends were 3 bases for V and 1 base for J; bases not matched to a gene: 0. For the CDR3, the DNA is TGTGCCAGCAGTTTGGGGGGGTCCTACGAGCAGTACTTC. Its protein product is CASSLGGSYEQYF.

J is TRBJ2-2 and V is TRBV6-6, with TRBD2 identical over 9 bases. Per germline, CDR1 MNHNY and CDR2 SVGAGI (reference sequence). The CDR3 length is 15 residues. J gave up 4 bases and V 7 bases, and 7 bases lay outside the gene matches. This chain's CDR3 is CASTTLAGTTGELFF. In DNA form, the CDR3 reads TGTGCCAGCACAACGCTAGCGGGAACCACCGGGGAGCTGTTTTTT.

The rearrangement links TRBV9 to TRBJ1-1; D remains ambiguous. The germline CDR1 and CDR2 sequences are SGDLS and YYNGEE. V was pared by 0 bases and J by 1 base, with 7 bases between. There are 14 residues in the CDR3. The CDR3 region has the DNA TGTGCCAGCAGCGTAGGGCCAGCGAACACTGAAGCTTTCTTT. The encoded protein is CASSVGPANTEAFF.

In its sample, this clonotype was seen a few times. V usage is TRBV20-1 and J usage is TRBJ2-1, with D tentatively TRBD2 (6 bases). The ends were cut back, 4 bases at V and 0 bases at J, with 13 bases in the middle. The CDR3 has 15 residues. Germline V gives CDR1 DFQATT, CDR2 SNEGSKA (reference sequence). The CDR3 region is CSAINGGLSYNEQFF. The CDR3 DNA reads TGCAGTGCTATAAACGGGGGTCTCTCCTACAATGAGCAGTTCTTC.

The rearrangement uses TRBV5-1 and TRBJ2-1, with 8 bases that match TRBD2. The length of the CDR3 is 16 residues. The ends lost 4 bases at V and 2 bases at J; junction bases unmatched: 8. The germline CDR1 and CDR2 sequences are SGHRS and YFSETQ. The CDR3 spells CASSGASGGPYNEQFF. The CDR3 DNA reads as TGCGCCAGCAGCGGCGCCAGCGGGGGCCCCTACAATGAGCAGTTCTTC.

This sequence joins TRBV10-3 and TRBJ1-5; no reliable D call. The CDR3 has 14 amino acids. Between the trimmed V and J ends, which lost 0 bases and 6 bases, there was a span of 9 bases. Germline CDR1 reads ENHRY; CDR2 reads SYGVKD. CDR3 bases: TGTGCCATCAGTGAGTCGGCGGGAATTCAGCCCCAGCATTTT. As protein: CAISESAGIQPQHF.

The chain carries TRBV18 and TRBJ1-1; 7 bases line up with TRBD1. CDR3 length equals 14 residues. J was trimmed by 1 base and V by 3 bases; bases with no gene match: 2. Germline loops: CDR1 KGHSH, CDR2 LQKENI. The CDR3 DNA reads TGTGCCAGCTCACCGGGACAGTCGAACACTGAAGCTTTCTTT. Protein: CASSPGQSNTEAFF.

This clonotype showed up just a few times. The chain joins TRBV4-2 to TRBJ1-2; 10 nucleotides align to TRBD1. With V trimmed by 4 bases and J by 8 bases, 7 bases remained unmatched. The CDR3 sequence is 14 residues long. Per germline, CDR1 LGHNA and CDR2 YNFKEQ. This CDR3 reads CASSPGTGERGYTF. CDR3 nucleotide sequence: TGTGCCAGCAGCCCCGGGACAGGGGAGCGGGGCTACACCTTC.

This clonotype was found a few times. The CDR3 region is CASSLGWTEAFF. The CDR3 DNA reads TGTGCCAGCAGCTTAGGCTGGACTGAAGCTTTCTTT. V and J are TRBV7-9 and TRBJ1-1; D is unclear. The CDR3 runs to 12 residues. Germline loops: CDR1 SEHNR, CDR2 FQNEAQ (reference sequence). Deletions cut 1 base from V and 5 bases from J, with 5 bases between.

The chain joins TRBV3-1 to TRBJ1-6; 7 bases match TRBD1. The CDR3 extends over 16 amino acids. The germline gives CDR1 LGHDT, CDR2 YNNKEL (reference sequence). Germline trimming cut 1 base from V and 6 bases from J; bases unmatched to any gene: 6. In DNA form, the CDR3 reads TGTGCCAGCAGCCAAGGGAGGGCAGGGGGTAATTCACCCCTCCACTTT. Protein: CASSQGRAGGNSPLHF.

This clonotype was recorded a few times. The V gene is TRBV29-1, the J gene TRBJ1-1; D might be TRBD1 (6 bases). V was trimmed by 4 bases and J by 1 base, leaving 19 bases between them. Germline V gene lookup returns CDR1 SQVTM and CDR2 ANQGSEA. The CDR3 loop spans 16 amino acids. CDR3 loop: CSVVWGRRGKNTEAFF. The CDR3, as DNA: TGCAGCGTTGTCTGGGGGCGCAGGGGCAAGAACACTGAAGCTTTCTTT.

This clonotype was observed a single time. J is TRBJ2-2 and V is TRBV9, with D perhaps matching TRBD2 (5 bases). CDR1 and CDR2 (germline): SGDLS, YYNGEE. V lost 3 bases, J lost 5 bases, and 14 bases lay in between. The CDR3 runs 15 residues. CDR3 nucleotide sequence: TGTGCCAGCAGCGGACCACTAGGTCGGACCGGGGAGCTGTTTTTT. Translated, it gives CASSGPLGRTGELFF.

This clonotype showed up just a few times. This rearrangement joins TRBV11-3 to TRBJ2-5, with a possible D match to TRBD1 (5 bases). The V end lost 5 bases, the J end lost 2 bases, and 15 bases lay between the germline ends. From germline, CDR1 is SGHNT and CDR2 YENEEA. This CDR3 spans 15 amino acids. The CDR3: CASSQITGVQETQYF. CDR3 sequence (DNA): TGTGCCAGCAGCCAAATTACAGGAGTTCAAGAGACCCAGTACTTC.

In its sample, this clonotype was seen many times. The genes are TRBV7-2 and TRBJ2-1; no definite D call. This CDR3 has 14 residues. The germline V gene encodes CDR1 SGHTA and CDR2 FQGNSA. The V and J ends lost 0 bases and 4 bases respectively, with 7 bases between them. CDR3 in DNA: TGTGCCAGCAGCTTAGCAACCTCTTACAATGAGCAGTTCTTC. Protein product: CASSLATSYNEQFF.

CDR3 coding DNA: TGTGCCAGCAGGGAAGCGGGATCGGGCACAGATACGCAGTATTTT. It codes for CASREAGSGTDTQYF. The gene calls are TRBV28 and TRBJ2-3, with 7 bases fitting TRBD2. The CDR3 runs 15 residues. In germline, CDR1 is MDHEN, CDR2 SYDVKM. The trim removed 6 bases at V and 1 base at J, leaving 7 bases unmatched.

The chain carries TRBV18 and TRBJ1-5; D might be TRBD1 (6 bases). Trimming removed 3 bases at V and 7 bases at J, with 16 bases between. Germline V CDR1 and CDR2: KGHSH, LQKENI. CDR3 size: 15 residues. As DNA, the CDR3 is TGTGCCAGCTCACCTGCTTGGGGGGCCTGGCAGCCCCAGCATTTT. Encoded protein: CASSPAWGAWQPQHF.

In its sample, this clonotype was seen a few times. This chain joins TRBV6-2 or TRBV6-3 and TRBJ2-1, with 10 bases that match TRBD2. Germline CDR1 and CDR2: MNHEY and SVGEGT. J gave up 8 bases and V 6 bases, and 22 bases lay outside the gene matches. The CDR3 contains 19 residues. CDR3 loop: CASSPGGVLAGAGVHEQFF. DNA for the CDR3: TGTGCCAGCAGCCCCGGCGGGGTGCTAGCGGGAGCTGGGGTGCATGAGCAGTTCTTC.

The chain joins TRBV20-1 to TRBJ1-2, with 9 bases identical to TRBD1. The CDR3 has 14 amino acids. Germline-derived CDR1 and CDR2 are DFQATT and SNEGSKA (reference sequence). The CDR3 loop reads CSMDRGQLLYGYTF. The CDR3, as DNA: TGCAGCATGGACAGGGGACAACTTCTATATGGCTACACCTTC.

This chain uses TRBV28 with TRBJ1-4, with TRBD1 matching 9 bases. J lost 4 bases, V lost 4 bases, and 1 base had no gene match. This CDR3 comprises 14 residues. In germline, CDR1 is MDHEN, CDR2 SYDVKM. DNA of the CDR3: TGTGCCAGCAGTTCGACAGGGGGTAATGAAAAACTGTTTTTT. It encodes CASSSTGGNEKLFF.

The V gene is TRBV11-1, the J gene TRBJ1-1, with TRBD1 as a possible D gene (5 bases). Germline CDR1 and CDR2: SGHAT and FQDESV (reference sequence). With 5 bases removed from V and 5 bases from J, the gap between germline ends came to 15 bases. CDR3 length: 14 residues. This chain's CDR3 is CASSPTARGTEAFF. The CDR3 nucleotides read TGTGCCAGCAGCCCGACAGCCCGGGGGACTGAAGCTTTCTTT.

This clonotype was counted a few times. The chain is built from TRBV28 and TRBJ2-5; D not certain. Trimming cost V 3 bases and J 1 base, with 6 bases left between them. Germline values: CDR1 MDHEN, CDR2 SYDVKM. CDR3 length: 13 residues. As DNA, the CDR3 is TGTGCCAGCAGTTTGACAAGCCAAGAGACCCAGTACTTC. It encodes CASSLTSQETQYF. The full variable domain, its missing parts supplied by reference TRBV28 and TRBJ2-5, is DVKVTQSSRYLVKRTGEKVFLECVQDMDHENMFWYRQDPGLGLRLIYFSYDVKMKEKGDIPEGYSVSREKKERFSLILESASTNQTSMYLCASSLTSQETQYFGPGTRLLVL.